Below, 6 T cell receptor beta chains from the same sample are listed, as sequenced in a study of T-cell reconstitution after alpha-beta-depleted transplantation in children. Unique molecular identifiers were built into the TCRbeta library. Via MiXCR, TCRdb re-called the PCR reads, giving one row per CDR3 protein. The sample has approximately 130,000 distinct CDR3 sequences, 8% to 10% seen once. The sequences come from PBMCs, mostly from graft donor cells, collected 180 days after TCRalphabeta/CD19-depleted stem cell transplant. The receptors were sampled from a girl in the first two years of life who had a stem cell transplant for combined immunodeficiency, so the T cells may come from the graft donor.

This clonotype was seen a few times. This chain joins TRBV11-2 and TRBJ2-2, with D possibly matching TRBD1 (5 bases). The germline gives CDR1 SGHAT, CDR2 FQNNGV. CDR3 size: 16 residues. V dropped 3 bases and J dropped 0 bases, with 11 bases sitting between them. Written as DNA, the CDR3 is TGTGCCAGCAGCTTTGTGCAGGGAACGAACACCGGGGAGCTGTTTTTT. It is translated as CASSFVQGTNTGELFF.

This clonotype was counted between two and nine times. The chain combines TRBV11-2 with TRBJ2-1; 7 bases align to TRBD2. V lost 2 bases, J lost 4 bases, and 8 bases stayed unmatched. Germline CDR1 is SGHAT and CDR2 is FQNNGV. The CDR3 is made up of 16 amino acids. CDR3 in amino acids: CASSLFAGLGYNEQFF. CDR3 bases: TGTGCCAGCAGCTTATTCGCAGGACTAGGATACAATGAGCAGTTCTTC.

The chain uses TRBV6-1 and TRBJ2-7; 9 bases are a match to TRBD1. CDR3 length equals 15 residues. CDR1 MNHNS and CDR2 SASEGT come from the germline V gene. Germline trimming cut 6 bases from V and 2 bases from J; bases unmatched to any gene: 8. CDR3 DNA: TGTGCCAGCAGCTCCACAGGGGGCCGGACCTACGAGCAGTACTTC. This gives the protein CASSSTGGRTYEQYF.

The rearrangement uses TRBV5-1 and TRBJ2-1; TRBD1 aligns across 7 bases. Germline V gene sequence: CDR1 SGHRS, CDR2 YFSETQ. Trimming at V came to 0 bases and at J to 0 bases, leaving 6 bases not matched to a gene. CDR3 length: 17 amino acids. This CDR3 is CASSLGPTGSSYNEQFF. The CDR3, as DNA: TGCGCCAGCAGCTTGGGCCCGACAGGGAGCTCCTACAATGAGCAGTTCTTC.

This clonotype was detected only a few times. The CDR3 spells CASSQLPGLARETQYF. The CDR3 nucleotides read TGCGCCAGCAGCCAACTCCCGGGACTAGCAAGAGAGACCCAGTACTTC. This chain uses TRBV4-1 with TRBJ2-5; 9 bases align to TRBD2. Trimming cost V 2 bases and J 4 bases; bases outside gene matches: 8. The CDR3 spans 16 residues. Germline V gene data show CDR1 as MGHRA and CDR2 as YSYEKL.

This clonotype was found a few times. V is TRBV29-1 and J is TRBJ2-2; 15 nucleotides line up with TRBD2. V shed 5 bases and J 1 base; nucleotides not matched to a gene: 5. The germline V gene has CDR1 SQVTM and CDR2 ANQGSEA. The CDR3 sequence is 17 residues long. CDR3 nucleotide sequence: TGCAGCGTTAGGGGGACTAGCGGGGGGCAGAACACCGGGGAGCTGTTTTTT. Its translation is CSVRGTSGGQNTGELFF.